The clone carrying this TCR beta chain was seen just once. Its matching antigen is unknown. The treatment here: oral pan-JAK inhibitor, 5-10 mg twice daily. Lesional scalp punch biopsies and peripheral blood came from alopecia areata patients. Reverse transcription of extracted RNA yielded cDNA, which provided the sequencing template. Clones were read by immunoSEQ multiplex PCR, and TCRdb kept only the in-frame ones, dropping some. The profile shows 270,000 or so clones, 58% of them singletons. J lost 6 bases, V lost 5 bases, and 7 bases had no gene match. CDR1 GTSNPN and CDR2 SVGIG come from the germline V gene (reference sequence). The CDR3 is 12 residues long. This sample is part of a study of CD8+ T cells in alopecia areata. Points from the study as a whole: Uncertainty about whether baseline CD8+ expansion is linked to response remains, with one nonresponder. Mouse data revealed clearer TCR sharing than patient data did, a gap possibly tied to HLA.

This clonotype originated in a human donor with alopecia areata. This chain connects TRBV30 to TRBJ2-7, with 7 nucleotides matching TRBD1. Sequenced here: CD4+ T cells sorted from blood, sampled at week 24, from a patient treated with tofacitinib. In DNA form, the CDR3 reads TGTGCCTGGGGGCTCAACAGGGGCGAGCAGTACTTC. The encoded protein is CAWGLNRGEQYF.